This note documents a single T cell receptor (beta chain) sequence. Its antigen target is currently unknown. No qualities accompany the bases; no much larger clone lies one base away. This specimen comes from a study of T cell responses to AZD1222 COVID-19 vaccine (dated by TCRdb to the early 2020s). About the full investigation: AZD1222 recipients given second doses at about 4 weeks or at about 12 weeks were pooled, since spike-specific TCR depth and breadth were not found to differ between the two schedules. TCR sequencing was performed for 233 trial participants, of whom 207 were given two doses of AZD1222 and around 26 were given two doses of MenACWY control vaccine. Trial participants were enrolled by age into subgroups of 18-55, 56-69 and 70-plus years, and about 150, 27 and 61 TCR-sequenced participants, respectively, were included in these subgroups.

Relative to germline, V is missing 6 bases and J is missing 3 bases, with 11 bases of the junction outside any gene match. The CDR3 measures 16 amino acids from cysteine to phenylalanine. Only the CDR3 part of the read is kept: 48 bases, read in frame from the first base. CDR1 and CDR2, looked up from the germline V gene, are SGHTA and FQGNSA. The time point label on this specimen signifies: baseline before first vaccination. Vaccinee samples came from UK trials COV001 and COV002, including a single-blind randomized controlled phase 2/3 trial of AZD1222 (ChAdOx1 nCoV-19) in healthy adults. Trial participant PBMC samples were collected at day 0 and day 28 after the second dose for TCRbeta chain sequencing. The CDR3 regions of human TCRbeta chains were analyzed by immunosequencing. Concerning the study's data processing: TCRs in the repertoires were compared against a reference library of SARS-CoV-2-specific TCRs that had been generated with the MIRA antigen-specificity platform. Breadth was defined as the fraction of unique TCRs that were SARS-CoV-2-associated. Depth was defined as the fraction of total T cells that were SARS-CoV-2-associated. Each spike-specific TCR was assigned to its reactive spike region and to a CD4 or CD8 class using the MIRA data. Log10-transformed breadth and depth values were compared by one-way ANOVA with Sidak's multiple comparisons tests. TCRdb re-hosts the immuneACCESS table, in-frame sequences only. Its copies lack some clones; in the studies checked, an unresolved V gene accounts for under half of them, and the cause for the rest is not known. Clonal size and the V and J genes are those of that table, whereas D and trimming came from the DNA. For this sample there are 95,000 to 150,000 clones; more than 75% appear just once. 0.95% to 1.5% of the sample is in the top ten clones.

Study-wide findings and limitations: Conclusions about previously exposed vaccinees were limited because only a handful of AZD1222 recipients were SARS-CoV-2 seropositive at baseline. Participants were mostly white British, with more females than males. The authors suggested clonal diversity may have been underestimated. Epitopes outside the regions mutated in the B.1.351 and B.1.1.7 variants were reportedly recognized by nearly half of the unique spike-specific TCRs. The 56-69-year group was small, and its depth increase did not reach significance, likely because of low power. CD4 TCRs associated with the vaccine covered the entire spike protein, and the dominant responses were in regions 160-218 and 743-854. After two AZD1222 doses, spike-specific TCR breadth and depth were significantly higher than at day 0 and than in MenACWY recipients. No day 14 peak-response samples were available, so repertoires were characterized only after the peak T cell response.

The chain is assembled from TRBV7-2 and TRBJ1-3, with TRBD1 matching 7 junction bases. Specimen: peripheral blood, collected on day 0 of AZD1222 vaccination. This clonotype was obtained from an adult in good health. The CDR3 in this case is CASSRWRGRGGNTIYF. In nucleotides, the sequence is TGTGCCAGCAGTCGGTGGAGGGGGCGCGGTGGAAACACCATATATTTT.